This record looks at one TCR beta chain sequence and its context. The antigen is unknown. The sample belongs to a study of shared clonotypes between healthy human individuals. The study, taken as a whole, reports: Some clonotypes were shared by all four sorted-subset donors, while others were not shared. The non-shared ones had lower generation probabilities than the shared ones. Naive CD4 clonotypes overlapped across a few donors at about 5%.

Researchers partitioned CD4+ cells into CD45RA+ naive and CD45RA-negative memory subsets. CDR1 is SGHTS, CDR2 YDEGEE, per germline. This CDR3 region has 17 residues. V shed 0 bases and J 2 bases; nucleotides not matched to a gene: 3. Once extracted for a subset, genomic DNA was divided evenly among several immunoSEQ plates. Only in-frame clones appear in the TCRdb table, and some are missing; sequencing was by immunoSEQ multiplex PCR. Of under 300,000 clones listed, about 65% are singletons. This chain links TRBV5-8 with TRBJ2-3, with 13 bases aligning to TRBD2. Sequencing used memory CD4+ T cells sorted from blood. The subset denotes: CD45RA-negative fraction. This TCR came from a man aged 25 to 40 in good health. The CDR3 sequence: CASSLGTSGGYTDTQYF. CDR3 bases: TGTGCCAGCAGCTTGGGGACTAGCGGGGGATACACAGATACGCAGTATTTT.